The rows below give T cell receptor beta chains drawn from one sample of a study of neoadjuvant nivolumab and ipilimumab in lung cancer. Profiled with immunoSEQ multiplex PCR; TCRdb holds only in-frame clones, not every one. This repertoire shows over 3,000 clones, roughly 86% found once; its top ten account for approximately 4.6%. The sequenced sample was adjacent normal lung tissue, obtained after neoadjuvant nivolumab, alone or with ipilimumab, at or shortly before surgery. These receptors originate from an adult with non-small cell lung cancer. Each CDR3 is given with its conserved first and last residue. The order of the fields is V gene, clone size, J gene, D gene, CDR3 protein, CDR3 DNA. A D gene is named only where the DNA matches it firmly. Clone size is stated in some rows and not others, as once, few, many or a class when expanded.

V gene: TRBV6-1; clone size: -; J gene: TRBJ1-5; D gene: -; CDR3 protein: CASSRTGSYQPQHF; CDR3 DNA: TGTGCCAGCAGTCGCACCGGGTCATACCAGCCCCAGCATTTT
V gene: TRBV10-2; clone size: -; J gene: TRBJ1-1; D gene: -; CDR3 protein: CASRQVPQAAFF; CDR3 DNA: TGCGCCAGCAGACAGGTTCCCCAGGCGGCTTTCTTT
V gene: TRBV5-1; clone size: -; J gene: TRBJ2-7; D gene: -; CDR3 protein: CASQWVPGSNEQYF; CDR3 DNA: TGCGCCAGCCAGTGGGTTCCGGGGTCCAACGAGCAGTACTTC
V gene: TRBV5-1; clone size: -; J gene: TRBJ1-1; D gene: TRBD1; CDR3 protein: CASSVGQGEKNTEAFF; CDR3 DNA: TGCGCCAGCAGCGTCGGACAGGGCGAAAAAAACACTGAAGCTTTCTTT
V gene: TRBV11-2; clone size: -; J gene: TRBJ1-1; D gene: -; CDR3 protein: CASSLGPSEAFF; CDR3 DNA: TGTGCCAGCAGCTTGGGGCCCTCTGAAGCTTTCTTT
V gene: TRBV27; clone size: -; J gene: TRBJ2-7; D gene: -; CDR3 protein: CASSLNSYEQYF; CDR3 DNA: TGTGCCAGCAGTTTAAACAGCTACGAGCAGTACTTC
V gene: TRBV5-1; clone size: -; J gene: TRBJ2-6; D gene: TRBD2; CDR3 protein: CASSLGTSGRAAANVLTF; CDR3 DNA: TGCGCCAGCAGCTTAGGTACTAGCGGGAGGGCTGCGGCCAACGTCCTGACTTTC
V gene: TRBV5-4; clone size: once; J gene: TRBJ1-5; D gene: -; CDR3 protein: CASSPQPTDTPQHF; CDR3 DNA: TGTGCCAGCAGCCCACAGCCGACAGACACGCCCCAGCATTTT
V gene: TRBV15; clone size: -; J gene: TRBJ2-7; D gene: -; CDR3 protein: CATSTGRGNSYEQYF; CDR3 DNA: TGTGCCACCAGCACGGGTAGGGGGAATTCCTACGAGCAGTACTTC
V gene: TRBV11-2; clone size: -; J gene: TRBJ2-6; D gene: -; CDR3 protein: CASSLGTGANVLTF; CDR3 DNA: TGTGCCAGCAGCTTGGGTACTGGGGCCAACGTCCTGACTTTC
V gene: TRBV18; clone size: -; J gene: TRBJ2-7; D gene: TRBD1; CDR3 protein: CASSPGQGVFYEQYF; CDR3 DNA: TGTGCCAGCTCACCAGGGCAGGGGGTATTCTACGAGCAGTACTTC
V gene: TRBV28; clone size: -; J gene: TRBJ1-1; D gene: -; CDR3 protein: CASSSPPTGNTEAFF; CDR3 DNA: TGTGCCAGCAGTTCCCCCCCCACCGGGAACACTGAAGCTTTCTTT
V gene: TRBV11-1; clone size: -; J gene: TRBJ2-2; D gene: -; CDR3 protein: CASSTLVSPGELFF; CDR3 DNA: TGTGCCAGCAGCACCCTAGTGAGCCCCGGGGAGCTGTTTTTT
V gene: TRBV13; clone size: -; J gene: TRBJ2-7; D gene: TRBD2; CDR3 protein: CASSSAGLVGEQYF; CDR3 DNA: TGTGCCAGCAGCTCCGCGGGACTAGTGGGCGAGCAGTACTTC
V gene: TRBV9; clone size: -; J gene: TRBJ2-1; D gene: TRBD2; CDR3 protein: CASSLGLAGTWDNEQFF; CDR3 DNA: TGTGCCAGCAGCCTCGGACTAGCGGGAACCTGGGACAATGAGCAGTTCTTC
V gene: TRBV11-2; clone size: -; J gene: TRBJ2-1; D gene: -; CDR3 protein: CASSLDRLPSSEQFF; CDR3 DNA: TGTGCCAGCAGCCTCGACCGTCTACCATCTAGCGAGCAGTTCTTC
V gene: TRBV7-3; clone size: -; J gene: TRBJ1-1; D gene: -; CDR3 protein: CASSWGLNTEAFF; CDR3 DNA: TGTGCCAGCAGCTGGGGGCTGAACACTGAAGCTTTCTTT
V gene: TRBV14; clone size: -; J gene: TRBJ1-3; D gene: -; CDR3 protein: CASSQAMGAGNTIYF; CDR3 DNA: TGTGCCAGCAGCCAAGCAATGGGGGCTGGAAACACCATATATTTT
V gene: TRBV12-1; clone size: few; J gene: TRBJ2-5; D gene: -; CDR3 protein: CASSFRGPGETQYF; CDR3 DNA: TGTGCCAGCAGCTTCAGGGGGCCGGGGGAGACCCAGTACTTC
V gene: TRBV27; clone size: -; J gene: TRBJ2-3; D gene: TRBD2; CDR3 protein: CASSYLLAGSTDTQYF; CDR3 DNA: TGTGCCAGCAGTTACCTCCTAGCGGGGAGCACAGATACGCAGTATTTT
V gene: TRBV5-1; clone size: -; J gene: TRBJ1-2; D gene: -; CDR3 protein: CASSLWGGTYGYTF; CDR3 DNA: TGCGCCAGCAGCTTGTGGGGGGGTACCTATGGCTACACCTTC
V gene: TRBV12-1; clone size: few; J gene: TRBJ1-5; D gene: -; CDR3 protein: CASSFGQAEPQHF; CDR3 DNA: TGTGCCAGCAGCTTTGGGCAGGCGGAGCCCCAGCATTTT
V gene: TRBV5-6; clone size: -; J gene: TRBJ2-1; D gene: -; CDR3 protein: CASSRRYEQFF; CDR3 DNA: TGTGCCAGCAGTCGTCGATATGAGCAGTTCTTC
V gene: TRBV5-4; clone size: -; J gene: TRBJ1-1; D gene: -; CDR3 protein: CASSLKGLNTEAFF; CDR3 DNA: TGTGCCAGCAGCTTGAAGGGCCTCAACACTGAAGCTTTCTTT
V gene: TRBV5-6; clone size: -; J gene: TRBJ2-7; D gene: TRBD1; CDR3 protein: CASSRQGRNEQYF; CDR3 DNA: TGTGCCAGCAGCCGACAGGGTAGGAACGAGCAGTACTTC
V gene: TRBV9; clone size: -; J gene: TRBJ1-2; D gene: TRBD1; CDR3 protein: CASSPDLQGRYTF; CDR3 DNA: TGTGCCAGCAGCCCCGACCTACAGGGGCGCTACACCTTC
V gene: TRBV6-4; clone size: -; J gene: TRBJ2-5; D gene: -; CDR3 protein: CASSDGRGTTQYF; CDR3 DNA: TGTGCCAGCAGTGACGGCAGGGGCACGACCCAGTACTTC
V gene: TRBV19; clone size: -; J gene: TRBJ1-5; D gene: -; CDR3 protein: CASSISNQPQHF; CDR3 DNA: TGTGCCAGTAGTATCAGCAATCAGCCCCAGCATTTT
V gene: TRBV5-6; clone size: -; J gene: TRBJ2-7; D gene: -; CDR3 protein: CASSLFRVPVTYEQYF; CDR3 DNA: TGTGCCAGCAGCTTGTTTCGGGTCCCAGTGACCTACGAGCAGTACTTC
V gene: TRBV12-5; clone size: -; J gene: TRBJ2-1; D gene: -; CDR3 protein: CASPLGDYPYPSYNEQFF; CDR3 DNA: TGTGCTAGTCCCCTCGGCGACTACCCCTATCCCTCCTACAATGAGCAGTTCTTC
V gene: TRBV2; clone size: -; J gene: TRBJ2-1; D gene: TRBD2; CDR3 protein: CASSENSGQYNEQFF; CDR3 DNA: TGTGCCAGCAGTGAGAATAGCGGGCAATACAATGAGCAGTTCTTC
V gene: TRBV6-1; clone size: -; J gene: TRBJ2-2; D gene: -; CDR3 protein: CASSRTLFGTGELFF; CDR3 DNA: TGTGCCAGCAGCCGGACCCTTTTCGGAACCGGGGAGCTGTTTTTT
V gene: TRBV2; clone size: -; J gene: TRBJ1-1; D gene: -; CDR3 protein: CAGGLYTEAFF; CDR3 DNA: TGTGCCGGAGGCTTATACACTGAAGCTTTCTTT
V gene: TRBV18; clone size: -; J gene: TRBJ2-7; D gene: -; CDR3 protein: CASSPRGTYYEQYF; CDR3 DNA: TGTGCCAGCTCACCACGGGGGACTTATTACGAGCAGTACTTC
V gene: TRBV28; clone size: -; J gene: TRBJ2-2; D gene: TRBD2; CDR3 protein: CASSLGTRETGELFF; CDR3 DNA: TGTGCCAGCAGTTTAGGGACTAGAGAAACCGGGGAGCTGTTTTTT
V gene: TRBV10-3; clone size: -; J gene: TRBJ1-5; D gene: -; CDR3 protein: CAISEVGNQPQHF; CDR3 DNA: TGTGCCATCAGTGAAGTTGGCAATCAGCCCCAGCATTTT
V gene: TRBV7-6; clone size: -; J gene: TRBJ2-7; D gene: TRBD1; CDR3 protein: CASSPGTGSYEQYF; CDR3 DNA: TGTGCCAGCAGCCCCGGGACAGGGAGTTACGAGCAGTACTTC
V gene: TRBV2; clone size: once; J gene: TRBJ2-1; D gene: -; CDR3 protein: CASMDTLVAFF; CDR3 DNA: TGTGCCAGCATGGACACGCTAGTTGCGTTCTTC
V gene: TRBV5-1; clone size: -; J gene: TRBJ2-7; D gene: TRBD1; CDR3 protein: CASSSGQGAIQYEQYF; CDR3 DNA: TGCGCCAGCAGCTCGGGACAGGGGGCAATCCAGTACGAGCAGTACTTC
V gene: TRBV2; clone size: -; J gene: TRBJ2-7; D gene: TRBD1; CDR3 protein: CASSDPGQGAHQQYF; CDR3 DNA: TGTGCCAGCAGTGACCCGGGACAGGGGGCCCACCAGCAGTACTTC
V gene: TRBV6-1; clone size: -; J gene: TRBJ1-1; D gene: -; CDR3 protein: CASSPLNTEAFF; CDR3 DNA: TGTGCCAGCAGTCCACTGAACACTGAAGCTTTCTTT
V gene: TRBV5-5; clone size: -; J gene: TRBJ2-3; D gene: -; CDR3 protein: CASSLGGQADTQYF; CDR3 DNA: TGTGCCAGCAGCTTGGGGGGGCAGGCAGATACGCAGTATTTT
V gene: TRBV10-2; clone size: -; J gene: TRBJ1-3; D gene: -; CDR3 protein: CASSRILGSGNTIYF; CDR3 DNA: TGCGCCAGCAGTAGGATTTTGGGCTCTGGAAACACCATATATTTT
V gene: TRBV4-2; clone size: once; J gene: TRBJ2-2; D gene: TRBD2; CDR3 protein: CASSQGLADTGELFF; CDR3 DNA: TGTGCCAGCAGCCAAGGACTAGCGGACACCGGGGAGCTGTTTTTT
V gene: TRBV11-2; clone size: -; J gene: TRBJ2-5; D gene: -; CDR3 protein: CASSLERAQYF; CDR3 DNA: TGTGCCAGCAGCTTGGAGAGGGCCCAGTACTTC
V gene: TRBV10-1; clone size: -; J gene: TRBJ2-7; D gene: TRBD1; CDR3 protein: CASSSDRGAYEQYF; CDR3 DNA: TGCGCCAGCAGCTCCGACAGGGGAGCCTACGAGCAGTACTTC
V gene: TRBV28; clone size: few; J gene: TRBJ1-5; D gene: -; CDR3 protein: CASSSRRGEFNQPQHF; CDR3 DNA: TGTGCCAGCAGTTCCAGACGGGGGGAGTTCAATCAGCCCCAGCATTTT
V gene: TRBV19; clone size: -; J gene: TRBJ1-4; D gene: -; CDR3 protein: CASSLSRGPNEKLFF; CDR3 DNA: TGTGCCAGTAGCCTTTCCAGGGGCCCTAATGAAAAACTGTTTTTT